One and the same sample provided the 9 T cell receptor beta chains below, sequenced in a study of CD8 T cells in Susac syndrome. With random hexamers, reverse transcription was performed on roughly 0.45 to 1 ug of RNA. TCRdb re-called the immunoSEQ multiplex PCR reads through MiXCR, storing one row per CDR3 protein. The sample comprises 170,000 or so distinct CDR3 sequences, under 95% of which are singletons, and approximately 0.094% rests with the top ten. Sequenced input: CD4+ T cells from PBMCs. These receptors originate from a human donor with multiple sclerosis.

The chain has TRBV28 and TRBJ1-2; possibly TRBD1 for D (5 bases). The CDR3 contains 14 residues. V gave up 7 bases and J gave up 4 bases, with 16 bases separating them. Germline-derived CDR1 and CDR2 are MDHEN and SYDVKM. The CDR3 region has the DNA TGTGCCAGCACCACGGGAGGGGATCCCTATGGCTACACCTTC. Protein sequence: CASTTGGDPYGYTF.

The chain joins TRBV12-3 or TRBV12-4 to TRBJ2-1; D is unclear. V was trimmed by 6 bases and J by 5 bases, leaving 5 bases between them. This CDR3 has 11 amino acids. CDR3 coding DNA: TGTGCCAGCAGACTTGACAATGAGCAGTTCTTC. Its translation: CASRLDNEQFF.

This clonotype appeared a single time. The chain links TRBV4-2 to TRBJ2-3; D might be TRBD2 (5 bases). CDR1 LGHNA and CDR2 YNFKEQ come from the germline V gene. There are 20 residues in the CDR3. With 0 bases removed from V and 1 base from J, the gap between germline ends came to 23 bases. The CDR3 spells CASSQDLLRGGGYRTDTQYF. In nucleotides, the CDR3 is TGTGCCAGCAGCCAAGATCTCCTGAGAGGAGGCGGTTACCGCACAGATACGCAGTATTTT.

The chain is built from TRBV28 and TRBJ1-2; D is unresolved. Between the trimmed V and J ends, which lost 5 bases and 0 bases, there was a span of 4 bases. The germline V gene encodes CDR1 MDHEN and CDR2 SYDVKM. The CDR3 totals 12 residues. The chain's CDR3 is CASSGANYGYTF. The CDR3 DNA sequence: TGTGCCAGCAGTGGGGCTAACTATGGCTACACCTTC.

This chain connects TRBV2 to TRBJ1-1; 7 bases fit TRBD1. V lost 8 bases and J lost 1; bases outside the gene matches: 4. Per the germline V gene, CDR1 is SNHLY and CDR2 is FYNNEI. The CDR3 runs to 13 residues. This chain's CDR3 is CASGTDGNTEAFF. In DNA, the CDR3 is TGTGCCAGCGGGACAGATGGGAACACTGAAGCTTTCTTT.

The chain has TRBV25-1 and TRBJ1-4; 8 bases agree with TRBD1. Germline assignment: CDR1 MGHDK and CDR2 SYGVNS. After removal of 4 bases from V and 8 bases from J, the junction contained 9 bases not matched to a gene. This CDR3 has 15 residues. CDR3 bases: TGTGCCAGCAGTGGGGTGACAGGGGTCTCCGAAAAACTGTTTTTT. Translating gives CASSGVTGVSEKLFF.

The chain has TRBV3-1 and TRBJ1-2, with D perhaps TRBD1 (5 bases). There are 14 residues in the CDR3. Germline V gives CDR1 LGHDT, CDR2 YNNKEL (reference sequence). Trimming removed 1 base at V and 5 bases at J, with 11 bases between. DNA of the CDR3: TGTGCCAGCAGCCAAGGCAGGGTGGTGTATGGCTACACCTTC. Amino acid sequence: CASSQGRVVYGYTF.

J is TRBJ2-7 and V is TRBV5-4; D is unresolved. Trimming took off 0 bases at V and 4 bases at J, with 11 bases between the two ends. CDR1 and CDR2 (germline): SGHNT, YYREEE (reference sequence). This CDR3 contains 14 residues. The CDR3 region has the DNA TGTGCCAGCAGCTTGGACTCGAACCGTTACGAGCAGTACTTC. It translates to CASSLDSNRYEQYF.

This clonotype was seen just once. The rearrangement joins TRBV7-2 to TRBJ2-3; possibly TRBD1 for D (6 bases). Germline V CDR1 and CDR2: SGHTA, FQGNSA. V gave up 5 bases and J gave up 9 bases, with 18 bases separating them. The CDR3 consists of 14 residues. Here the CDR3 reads CASSPGQFPQTQYF. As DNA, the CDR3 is TGTGCCAGCAGCCCCGGACAGTTTCCCCAGACGCAGTATTTT.